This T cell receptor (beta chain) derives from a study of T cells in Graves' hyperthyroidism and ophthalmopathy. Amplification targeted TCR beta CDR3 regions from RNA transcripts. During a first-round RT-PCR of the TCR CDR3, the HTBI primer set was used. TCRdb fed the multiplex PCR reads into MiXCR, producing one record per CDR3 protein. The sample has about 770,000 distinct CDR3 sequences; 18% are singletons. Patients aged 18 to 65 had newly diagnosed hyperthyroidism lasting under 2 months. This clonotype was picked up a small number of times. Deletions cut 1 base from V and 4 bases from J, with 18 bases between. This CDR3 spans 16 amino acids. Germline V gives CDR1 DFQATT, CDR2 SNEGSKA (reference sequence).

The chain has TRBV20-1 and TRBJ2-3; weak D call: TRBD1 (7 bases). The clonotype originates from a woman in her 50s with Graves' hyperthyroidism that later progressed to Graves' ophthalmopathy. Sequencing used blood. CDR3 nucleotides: TGCAGTGCTAGAGCCAGGGGGGCTTTGCTTCCAGATACGCAGTATTTT. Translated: CSARARGALLPDTQYF.